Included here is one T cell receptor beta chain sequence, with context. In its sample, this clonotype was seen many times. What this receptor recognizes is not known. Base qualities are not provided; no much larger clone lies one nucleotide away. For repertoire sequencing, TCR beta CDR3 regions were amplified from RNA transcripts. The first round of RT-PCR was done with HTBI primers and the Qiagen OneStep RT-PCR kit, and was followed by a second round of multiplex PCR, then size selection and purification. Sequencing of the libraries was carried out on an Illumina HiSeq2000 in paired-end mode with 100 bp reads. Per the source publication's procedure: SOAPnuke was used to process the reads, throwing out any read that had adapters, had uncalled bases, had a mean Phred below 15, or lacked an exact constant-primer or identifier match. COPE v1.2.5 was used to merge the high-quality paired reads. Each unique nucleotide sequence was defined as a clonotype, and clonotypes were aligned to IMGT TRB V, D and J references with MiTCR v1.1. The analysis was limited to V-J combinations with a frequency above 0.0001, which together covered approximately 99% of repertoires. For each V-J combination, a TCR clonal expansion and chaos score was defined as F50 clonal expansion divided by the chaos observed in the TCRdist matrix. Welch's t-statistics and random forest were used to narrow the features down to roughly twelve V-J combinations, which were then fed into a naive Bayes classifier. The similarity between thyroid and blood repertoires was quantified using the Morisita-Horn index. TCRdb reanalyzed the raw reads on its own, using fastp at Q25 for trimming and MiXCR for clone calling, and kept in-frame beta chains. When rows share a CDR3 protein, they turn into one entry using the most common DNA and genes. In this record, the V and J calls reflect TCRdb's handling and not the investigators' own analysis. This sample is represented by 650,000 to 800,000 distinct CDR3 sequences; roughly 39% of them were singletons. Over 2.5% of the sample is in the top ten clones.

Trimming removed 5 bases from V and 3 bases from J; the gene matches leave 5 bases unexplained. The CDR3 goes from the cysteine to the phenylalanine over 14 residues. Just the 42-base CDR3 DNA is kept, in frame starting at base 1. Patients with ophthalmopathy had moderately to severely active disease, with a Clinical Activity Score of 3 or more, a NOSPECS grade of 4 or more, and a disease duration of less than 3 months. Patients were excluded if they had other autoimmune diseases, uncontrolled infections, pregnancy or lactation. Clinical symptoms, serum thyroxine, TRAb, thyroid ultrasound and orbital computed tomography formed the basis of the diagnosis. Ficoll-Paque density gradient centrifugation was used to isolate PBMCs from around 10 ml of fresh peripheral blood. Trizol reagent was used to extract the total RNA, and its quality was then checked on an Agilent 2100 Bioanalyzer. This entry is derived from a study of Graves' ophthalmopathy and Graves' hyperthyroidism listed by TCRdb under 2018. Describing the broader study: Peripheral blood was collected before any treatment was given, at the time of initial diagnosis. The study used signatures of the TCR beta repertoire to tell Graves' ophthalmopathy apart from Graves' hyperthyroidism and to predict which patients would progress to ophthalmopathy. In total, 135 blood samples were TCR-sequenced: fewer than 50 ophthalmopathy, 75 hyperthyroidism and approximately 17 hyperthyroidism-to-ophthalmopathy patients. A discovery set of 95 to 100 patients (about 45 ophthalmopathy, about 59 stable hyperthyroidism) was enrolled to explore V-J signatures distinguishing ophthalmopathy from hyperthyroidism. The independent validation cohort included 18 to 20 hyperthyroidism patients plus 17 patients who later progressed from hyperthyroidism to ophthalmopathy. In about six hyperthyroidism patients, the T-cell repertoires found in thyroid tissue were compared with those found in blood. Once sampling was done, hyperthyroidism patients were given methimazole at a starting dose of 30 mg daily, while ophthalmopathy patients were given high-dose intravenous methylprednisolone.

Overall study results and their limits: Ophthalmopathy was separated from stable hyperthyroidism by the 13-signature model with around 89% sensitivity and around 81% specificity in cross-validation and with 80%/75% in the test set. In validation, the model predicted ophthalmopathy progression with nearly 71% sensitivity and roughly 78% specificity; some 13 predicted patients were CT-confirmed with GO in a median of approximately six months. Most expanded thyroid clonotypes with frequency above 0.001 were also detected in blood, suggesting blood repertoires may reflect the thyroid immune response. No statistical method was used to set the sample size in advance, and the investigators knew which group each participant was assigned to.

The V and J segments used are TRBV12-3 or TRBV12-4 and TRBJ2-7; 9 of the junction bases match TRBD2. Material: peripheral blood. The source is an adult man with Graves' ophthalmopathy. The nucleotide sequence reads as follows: TGTGCCAGCAGTAGCGGGAGGTTAATCTACGAGCAGTACTTC. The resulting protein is CASSSGRLIYEQYF.